The 5 T cell receptor beta chains given below trace back to one sample, sequenced in a study of cytomegalovirus exposure and HLA in healthy donors. Use of 60 Vbeta and 13 Jbeta primers characterized the PCR. The repertoire was sequenced with immunoSEQ multiplex PCR; TCRdb's copy has only in-frame clones and lacks some. This table has roughly 150,000 clones, roughly 85% appearing once. The source material was PBMCs. These TCRs come from a boy aged 2-9 years in good health and CMV-seronegative.

The chain is built from TRBV19 and TRBJ1-5; no clear D gene. The CDR3 spans 13 residues. Germline V gene data show CDR1 as LNHDA and CDR2 as SQIVND (reference sequence). V shed 10 bases and J shed 0 bases, with 10 bases lying between them. The CDR3 here is CAISSDSNQPQHF. The CDR3 nucleotides read TGTGCCATCTCCAGTGATAGCAATCAGCCCCAGCATTTT.

The genes are TRBV5-6 and TRBJ2-1; 7 positions agree with TRBD1. The CDR3 is made up of 14 amino acids. J was trimmed by 5 bases and V by 4 bases; bases with no gene match: 6. Germline CDR1 and CDR2: SGHDT and YYEEEE. In DNA, the CDR3 is TGTGCCAGCAGCCTGACAGGGCCGAACAATGAGCAGTTCTTC. Its translation is CASSLTGPNNEQFF.

The V gene is TRBV28, the J gene TRBJ2-7, with D tentatively TRBD1 (5 bases). Trimming removed 3 bases at V and 1 base at J, with 19 bases between. This CDR3 comprises 17 residues. Germline V gene sequence: CDR1 MDHEN, CDR2 SYDVKM. CDR3 sequence: CASSLMSSRDFSYEQYF. CDR3 sequence (DNA): TGTGCCAGCAGTTTGATGTCGTCCAGGGATTTTTCCTACGAGCAGTACTTC.

This sequence joins TRBV27 and TRBJ2-1, with 8 bases identical to TRBD1. Looked up from germline, CDR1 is MNHEY and CDR2 is SMNVEV (reference sequence). Losses at the gene ends were 1 base for V and 4 bases for J; bases not matched to a gene: 6. The CDR3 length is 16 residues. CDR3 in DNA: TGTGCCAGCAGTTTATTATACAGGGGGGCGTACAATGAGCAGTTCTTC. Protein sequence: CASSLLYRGAYNEQFF.

V usage is TRBV10-3 and J usage is TRBJ2-1; D may be TRBD1 (6 bases). The V end lost 6 bases, the J end lost 0 bases, and 15 bases lay between the germline ends. This CDR3 region has 16 residues. The germline V gene has CDR1 ENHRY and CDR2 SYGVKD. CDR3 DNA: TGTGCCATCAGCGCAGGGGTCCTAAGCTCCTACAATGAGCAGTTCTTC. It yields the protein CAISAGVLSSYNEQFF.